The clone carrying this T cell receptor (beta chain) was seen repeatedly, ten times or more. Its antigen is as yet unknown. This entry comes from a study of T cells in Graves' hyperthyroidism and ophthalmopathy. The CDR3 contains 17 residues. The germline gives CDR1 MGHRA, CDR2 YSYEKL. Trimming cost V 0 bases and J 2 bases, with 17 bases left between them. RNA transcripts were the template for amplifying TCR beta CDR3 regions. When the TCR CDR3 underwent first-round RT-PCR, the HTBI primer set was used. TCRdb reprocessed the multiplex PCR reads via MiXCR and lists one record per CDR3 protein. The sample consists of more than 500,000 distinct CDR3 sequences, about 43% of them appearing once. Study-wide findings and caveats: Ophthalmopathy got predicted by the model a median 6.5 months before its onset.

This clonotype originated in an adult woman with Graves' disease, either hyperthyroidism or ophthalmopathy (not recorded which). V gene TRBV4-1 combines with J gene TRBJ2-7; maybe TRBD1 (6 bases). The sequencing input was peripheral blood or thyroid tissue (not recorded which). CDR3 DNA sequence: TGCGCCAGCAGCCAAGAAACAGGGACCTCTGTACCCTACGAGCAGTACTTC. Its translation is CASSQETGTSVPYEQYF.